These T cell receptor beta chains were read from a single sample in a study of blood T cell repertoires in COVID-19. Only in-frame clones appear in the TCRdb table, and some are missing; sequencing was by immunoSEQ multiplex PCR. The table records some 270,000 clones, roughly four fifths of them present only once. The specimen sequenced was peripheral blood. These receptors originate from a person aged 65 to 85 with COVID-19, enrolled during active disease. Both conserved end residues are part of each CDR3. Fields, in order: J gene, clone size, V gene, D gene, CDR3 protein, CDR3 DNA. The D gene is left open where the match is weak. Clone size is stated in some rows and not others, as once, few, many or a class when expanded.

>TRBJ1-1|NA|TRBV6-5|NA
CASSYGQLNTEAFF
TGTGCCAGCAGTTACGGACAGTTGAACACTGAAGCTTTCTTT
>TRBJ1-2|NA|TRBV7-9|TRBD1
CASSRQGKNYGYTF
TGTGCCAGCAGCCGACAGGGAAAGAACTATGGCTACACCTTC
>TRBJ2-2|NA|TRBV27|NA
CASTRRAYPGELFF
TGTGCCAGCACCCGGAGGGCTTACCCCGGGGAGCTGTTTTTT
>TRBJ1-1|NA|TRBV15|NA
CATSRVFTEAFF
TGTGCCACCAGCAGAGTCTTTACTGAAGCTTTCTTT
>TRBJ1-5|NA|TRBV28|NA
CASNRDRNQPQHF
TGTGCCAGCAACAGGGACCGCAATCAGCCCCAGCATTTT
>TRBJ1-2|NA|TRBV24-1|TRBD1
CATSDPSGTVYGYTF
TGTGCCACCAGTGATCCCTCCGGGACAGTCTATGGCTACACCTTC
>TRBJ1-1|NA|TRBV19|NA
CASSTQGHRNTEAFF
TGTGCCAGTAGTACCCAGGGACACCGGAACACTGAAGCTTTCTTT
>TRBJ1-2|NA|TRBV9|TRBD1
CASSAPGGYGYTF
TGTGCCAGCAGCGCGCCAGGGGGCTATGGCTACACCTTC
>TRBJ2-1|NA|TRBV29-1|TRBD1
CSVGQGRLPPNNEQFF
TGCAGCGTAGGACAGGGGAGACTTCCCCCTAACAATGAGCAGTTCTTC
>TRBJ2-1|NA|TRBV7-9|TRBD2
CASSSPGLAGGNEQFF
TGTGCCAGCAGCTCCCCCGGACTAGCGGGAGGTAATGAGCAGTTCTTC
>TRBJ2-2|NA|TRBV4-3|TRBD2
CASSQEGETSGRAGLTGELFF
TGCGCCAGCAGCCAAGAAGGCGAGACTAGCGGGAGGGCGGGGTTAACCGGGGAGCTGTTTTTT
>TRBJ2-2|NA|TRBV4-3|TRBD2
CASSQDWLAGTTGELFF
TGCGCCAGCAGCCAAGATTGGCTAGCGGGAACCACCGGGGAGCTGTTTTTT
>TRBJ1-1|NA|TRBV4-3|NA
CASSQDFGGALFTEAFF
TGCGCCAGCAGCCAAGATTTTGGCGGAGCATTATTCACTGAAGCTTTCTTT
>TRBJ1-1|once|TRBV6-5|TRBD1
CASRRGRTEAFF
TGTGCCAGCAGGAGGGGGCGCACAGAAGCTTTCTTT
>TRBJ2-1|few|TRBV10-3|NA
CAISEQGNEQFF
TGTGCCATCAGTGAGCAGGGCAATGAGCAGTTCTTC
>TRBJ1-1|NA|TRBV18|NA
CASSPRGDTEAFF
TGTGCCAGCTCACCTCGGGGGGACACTGAAGCTTTCTTT
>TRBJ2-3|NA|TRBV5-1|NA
CASSLVGADTDTQYF
TGCGCCAGCAGCTTGGTGGGGGCAGACACAGATACGCAGTATTTT
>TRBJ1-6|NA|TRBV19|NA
CATKGAARGNSPLHF
TGTGCCACGAAGGGCGCCGCGCGGGGAAATTCACCCCTCCACTTT
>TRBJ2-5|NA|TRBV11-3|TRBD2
CASSIRAGEGETQYF
TGTGCCAGCAGCATCCGGGCGGGAGAGGGAGAGACCCAGTACTTC
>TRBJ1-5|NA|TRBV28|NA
CASSLLAPQDNQPQHF
TGTGCCAGCAGTTTATTGGCCCCGCAGGACAATCAGCCCCAGCATTTT
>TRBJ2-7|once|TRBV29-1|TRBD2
CSGREGDYEQYF
TGCAGCGGCAGGGAGGGTGACTACGAGCAGTACTTC
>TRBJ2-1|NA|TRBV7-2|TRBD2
CASSLATSRGSYNEQFF
TGTGCCAGCAGCTTAGCCACCTCGCGGGGGAGCTACAATGAGCAGTTCTTC
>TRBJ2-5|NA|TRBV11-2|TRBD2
CASSLLQRGGRQETQYF
TGTGCCAGCAGCTTGTTACAGCGGGGGGGCCGCCAAGAGACCCAGTACTTC
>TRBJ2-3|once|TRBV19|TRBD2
CASSLKPFGLAGGPTDTQYF
TGTGCCAGTAGCCTAAAGCCTTTTGGGCTAGCGGGGGGGCCCACAGATACGCAGTATTTT
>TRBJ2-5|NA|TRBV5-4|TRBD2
CASSSGTTQETQYF
TGTGCCAGCAGCTCGGGGACTACACAAGAGACCCAGTACTTC
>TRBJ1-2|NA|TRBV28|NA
CASSFVRGSNGYTF
TGTGCCAGCAGTTTTGTTAGAGGGTCCAATGGCTACACCTTC
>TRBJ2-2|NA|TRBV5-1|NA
CASSLGFSTASTNTGELFF
TGCGCCAGCAGCTTGGGTTTTAGCACGGCCTCTACGAACACCGGGGAGCTGTTTTTT
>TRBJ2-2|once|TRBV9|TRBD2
CASSARLAQNTGELFF
TGTGCCAGCAGCGCCCGACTAGCGCAGAACACCGGGGAGCTGTTTTTT
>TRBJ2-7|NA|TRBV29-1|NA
CSAGHKEQYF
TGCAGCGCTGGACACAAAGAGCAGTACTTC
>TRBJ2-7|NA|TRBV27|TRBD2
CASSRWGGEQYF
TGTGCCAGCTCGCGGTGGGGGGGCGAGCAGTACTTC
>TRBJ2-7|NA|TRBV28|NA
CASTLKGGGHALYEQYF
TGTGCCAGCACCCTTAAAGGGGGGGGGCACGCGCTCTACGAGCAGTACTTC
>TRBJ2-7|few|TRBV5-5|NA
CASSAGLGGKDEQYF
TGTGCCAGCAGCGCCGGCCTTGGCGGCAAAGACGAGCAGTACTTC
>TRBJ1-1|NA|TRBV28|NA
CASSLPQGRATEAFF
TGTGCCAGCAGTTTACCACAGGGTAGGGCCACTGAAGCTTTCTTT
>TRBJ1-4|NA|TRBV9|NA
CASSVGTASFNEKLFF
TGTGCCAGCAGCGTAGGGACAGCATCCTTCAATGAAAAACTGTTTTTT
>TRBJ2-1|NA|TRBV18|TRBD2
CASSPPGGAYNEQFF
TGTGCCAGCTCACCCCCGGGGGGTGCTTACAATGAGCAGTTCTTC
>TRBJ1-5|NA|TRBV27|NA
CASSFRGNQPQHF
TGTGCCAGCAGTTTCAGAGGGAATCAGCCCCAGCATTTT
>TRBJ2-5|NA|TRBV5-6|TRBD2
CASSADSGSGETQYF
TGTGCCAGCAGCGCCGATAGCGGGAGTGGAGAGACCCAGTACTTC
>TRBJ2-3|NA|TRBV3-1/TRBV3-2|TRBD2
CASSQASGGGTDTQYF
TGTGCCAGCAGCCAAGCTAGCGGGGGGGGCACAGATACGCAGTATTTT
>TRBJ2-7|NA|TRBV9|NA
CASSVGAGAQYEQYF
TGTGCCAGCAGCGTAGGGGCGGGGGCACAATACGAGCAGTACTTC
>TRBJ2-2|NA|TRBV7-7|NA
CASSSGLYTGELFF
TGTGCCAGCAGCTCGGGACTCTACACCGGGGAGCTGTTTTTT
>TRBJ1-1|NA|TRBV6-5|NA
CASSPGETNTEAFF
TGTGCCAGCAGTCCCGGGGAGACAAACACTGAAGCTTTCTTT
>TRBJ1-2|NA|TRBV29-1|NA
CSVVVAAASNYGYTF
TGCAGCGTTGTTGTGGCGGCAGCTTCTAACTATGGCTACACCTTC
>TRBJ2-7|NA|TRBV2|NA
CASSVLGAGNPYEQYF
TGTGCCAGCAGTGTGTTGGGCGCAGGCAATCCCTACGAGCAGTACTTC
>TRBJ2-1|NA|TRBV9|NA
CASSVGSPRYNEQFF
TGTGCCAGCAGCGTAGGGAGTCCCCGCTACAATGAGCAGTTCTTC